This T cell receptor beta chain was identified in a study of cytomegalovirus exposure and HLA in healthy donors. Overall study: Samples from HLA-typed donors yielded 65 million to 85 million unique TCRs in an early data release. Notes on the study in general: Follow-up analysis later connected one missense variant in DCLRE1C with trimming of TCR beta V- and J-genes.

The PCR was carried out with 60 Vbeta primers and 13 Jbeta primers. TCRdb's copy holds only in-frame clones and misses some; the assay was immunoSEQ multiplex PCR. The sample shows around 200,000 clones, 65% to 85% of them seen only once. A word on this clone: Its antigen remains unidentified.

Germline CDR1 is SGDLS and CDR2 is YYNGEE. The germline V and J ends were trimmed by 1 base and 5 bases, with 8 bases remaining between them. There are 13 residues in the CDR3. Sequenced material: PBMCs. The source of this sequence is a woman between 18 and 29 years old in good health and CMV-seronegative. The chain couples TRBV9 to TRBJ2-3; unclear D gene. The CDR3 DNA reads TGTGCCAGCAGCGTATGGCGGCAAGATACGCAGTATTTT. It yields the protein CASSVWRQDTQYF.